Listed here are 5 T cell receptor beta chains from one sample, sequenced in a study of blood T cell repertoires in COVID-19. Measured with immunoSEQ multiplex PCR; TCRdb has only the in-frame clones, and not every one. This sample has about 250,000 clones, with approximately 90% found just once. The sample was PBMCs or T cells enriched from blood (not recorded which). The origin of the receptors is a woman aged 18 to 35 who had recovered from COVID-19.

The gene calls are TRBV9 and TRBJ2-6; D is ambiguous. The V gene lost 3 bases and the J gene lost 0 bases, with 4 bases spanning the gap. CDR3 length: 14 amino acids. CDR1 is SGDLS and CDR2 is YYNGEE in the germline V gene. CDR3 sequence reads: CASSAGSGANVLTF. The DNA of the CDR3 is TGTGCCAGCAGCGCAGGCTCTGGGGCCAACGTCCTGACTTTC.

This chain links TRBV19 with TRBJ2-7; 8 positions match TRBD1. Germline-derived CDR1 and CDR2 are LNHDA and SQIVND (reference sequence). The CDR3 is made up of 14 amino acids. With 5 bases clipped from V and 1 base from J, the junction kept 4 bases outside the gene matches. The CDR3 here is CASSLTGGSYEQYF. Here the CDR3 DNA reads TGTGCCAGTAGTCTCACAGGGGGATCCTACGAGCAGTACTTC.

The rearrangement joins TRBV9 to TRBJ2-3; possible D gene TRBD2, 7 bases. The CDR3 extends over 17 amino acids. V was shortened by 2 bases and J by 10 bases, with 26 bases between the two germline ends. Germline lookup yields CDR1 SGDLS and CDR2 YYNGEE. Here the CDR3 reads CASSVESLFPRGGAQYF. The CDR3 coding sequence is TGTGCCAGCAGCGTCGAAAGTCTATTCCCTCGAGGGGGGGCGCAGTATTTT.

V gene TRBV6-2 or TRBV6-3 combines with J gene TRBJ1-1; TRBD1 matches at 9 bases. The germline V gene encodes CDR1 MNHEY and CDR2 SVGEGT. The J segment lost 5 bases and the V segment lost 4 bases, leaving 14 bases of the junction unmatched. The CDR3 is 17 residues long. Here the CDR3 reads CASSFQRQGGMGTEAFF. In DNA form, the CDR3 reads TGTGCCAGCAGTTTCCAAAGACAGGGGGGAATGGGGACTGAAGCTTTCTTT.

This clone was found once. The chain couples TRBV5-4 to TRBJ2-1; 9 bases agree with TRBD1. The length of the CDR3 is 16 residues. Germline V gene data show CDR1 as SGHNT and CDR2 as YYREEE (reference sequence). The junction had 5 bases not matched to a gene; V was cut back by 0 bases and J by 4 bases. CDR3 amino acids: CASSLEVTGGYNEQFF. Here the CDR3 DNA reads TGTGCCAGCAGCTTGGAAGTGACAGGGGGTTACAATGAGCAGTTCTTC.